The 20 T cell receptor beta chains listed next were all sequenced from one sample in a study of PD-L1 blockade in urothelial cancer. Sequencing was performed with immunoSEQ multiplex PCR; in TCRdb, only in-frame clones are kept and a portion is missing. The sample lists fewer than 65,000 clones; roughly 85% were seen once. Stated time point: pretreatment peripheral blood. Sequenced here: PBMCs, sampled around atezolizumab (anti-PD-L1) treatment. The receptors derive from a woman between 55 and 75 years old with urothelial cancer.

The chain carries TRBV5-1 and TRBJ2-7; possibly TRBD2 for D (6 bases). V was shortened by 3 bases and J by 3 bases, with 10 bases between the two germline ends. CDR3 length equals 13 residues. Looked up from germline, CDR1 is SGHRS and CDR2 is YFSETQ. CDR3 residues: CASSYPGSYEQYF. Written as DNA, the CDR3 is TGCGCCAGCAGCTACCCCGGGAGCTACGAGCAGTACTTC.

This clone appeared a single time. J is TRBJ2-7 and V is TRBV25-1; TRBD2 agrees at 8 bases. J gave up 7 bases and V 4 bases, and 6 bases lay outside the gene matches. The CDR3 is 13 amino acids. From germline, CDR1 is MGHDK and CDR2 SYGVNS. For the CDR3, the DNA is TGTGCCAGCAGTGCCCCGGGGGGGGCTGAGCAGTACTTC. This sequence encodes CASSAPGGAEQYF.

This chain joins TRBV7-8 and TRBJ2-7; D may be TRBD2 (5 bases). The CDR3 length is 15 residues. Germline assignment: CDR1 SGHVS and CDR2 FQNEAQ. With 5 bases removed from V and 2 bases from J, the gap between germline ends came to 16 bases. CDR3 bases: TGTGCCAGCAGCCCCCTAGCACAGTCCCCCTACGAGCAGTACTTC. Translating gives CASSPLAQSPYEQYF.

This chain connects TRBV19 to TRBJ2-5; D is perhaps TRBD2 (6 bases). The V end lost 3 bases, the J end lost 5 bases, and 10 bases lay between the germline ends. The V gene's germline CDR1 is LNHDA and CDR2 SQIVND (reference sequence). This CDR3 has 13 amino acids. The CDR3 reads CASSIGGRETQYF. The CDR3 coding sequence is TGTGCCAGTAGTATCGGAGGGCGGGAGACCCAGTACTTC.

The CDR3 bases are TGTGCCAGCAGTCTGGGGACAGGCACTGAAGCTTTCTTT. This codes for CASSLGTGTEAFF. The V call is TRBV28, the J call TRBJ1-1; 8 nucleotides agree with TRBD1. CDR3 length: 13 residues. With 5 bases clipped from V and 4 bases from J, the junction kept 3 bases outside the gene matches. Germline-derived CDR1 and CDR2 are MDHEN and SYDVKM.

The chain has TRBV7-2 and TRBJ2-7, with 12 positions matching TRBD2. Germline CDR1 reads SGHTA; CDR2 reads FQGNSA. J gave up 2 bases and V 5 bases, and 7 bases lay outside the gene matches. CDR3 size: 16 residues. In DNA form, the CDR3 reads TGTGCCAGCAGCCCATACGGACTAGCGGGAACCTACGAGCAGTACTTC. This gives the protein CASSPYGLAGTYEQYF.

This rearrangement joins TRBV27 to TRBJ1-1; D is perhaps TRBD1 (5 bases). The V end was cut by 6 bases, the J end by 0 bases, with 17 bases between. The V gene's germline CDR1 is MNHEY and CDR2 SMNVEV (reference sequence). The CDR3 loop spans 16 amino acids. CDR3 region: CASRHGGGALNTEAFF. CDR3 nucleotides: TGTGCCAGCAGGCACGGAGGAGGGGCATTGAACACTGAAGCTTTCTTT.

V and J are TRBV7-2 and TRBJ2-3; 13 bases agree with TRBD2. This CDR3 is 16 amino acids long. The V segment lost 3 bases and the J segment 2 bases; nucleotides outside the gene matches: 2. Looked up from germline, CDR1 is SGHTA and CDR2 is FQGNSA. The CDR3 coding sequence is TGTGCCAGCAGCTTCGGACTAGCGGGAGCCACAGATACGCAGTATTTT. It is translated as CASSFGLAGATDTQYF.

This sequence joins TRBV2 and TRBJ1-4; 8 bases are a match to TRBD1. The germline V gene has CDR1 SNHLY and CDR2 FYNNEI. V lost 5 bases to trimming and J lost 0 bases; unmatched junction nucleotides: 8. The CDR3 loop spans 17 amino acids. The CDR3 is CASSPTTGDATNEKLFF. The CDR3 DNA sequence: TGTGCCAGCAGTCCCACGACAGGGGATGCAACTAATGAAAAACTGTTTTTT.

The rearrangement links TRBV9 to TRBJ1-1, with a tentative D call TRBD1 (6 bases). This CDR3 spans 15 amino acids. Germline-derived CDR1 and CDR2 are SGDLS and YYNGEE. V was shortened by 0 bases and J by 3 bases, with 12 bases between the two germline ends. The DNA for the CDR3 is TGTGCCAGCAGCGTAGGAGGGACACTTCACACTGAAGCTTTCTTT. This sequence encodes CASSVGGTLHTEAFF.

The chain uses TRBV20-1 and TRBJ2-3, with TRBD2 as a possible D gene (6 bases). The V gene's germline CDR1 is DFQATT and CDR2 SNEGSKA (reference sequence). The CDR3 covers 11 residues. For the CDR3, the DNA is TGCACCGGACTAACCACAGATACGCAGTATTTT. Encoded protein: CTGLTTDTQYF.

The chain carries TRBV11-2 and TRBJ2-7, with a tentative D call TRBD1 (5 bases). Trimming left V 4 bases short and J 4 bases short, with 11 bases between. The CDR3 is made up of 13 amino acids. Germline loops: CDR1 SGHAT, CDR2 FQNNGV. CDR3 region: CASSSNRRYEQYF. The CDR3 region has the DNA TGTGCCAGCAGCTCAAACAGGCGGTACGAGCAGTACTTC.

This clone appeared a single time. The V call is TRBV18, the J call TRBJ2-1; D is uncertain. Germline CDR1 KGHSH, CDR2 LQKENI. Trimming took off 3 bases at V and 5 bases at J, with 14 bases between the two ends. This CDR3 has 15 residues. The CDR3 sequence is CASSPHQAPNNEQFF. CDR3 DNA: TGTGCCAGCTCACCGCACCAGGCTCCGAACAATGAGCAGTTCTTC.

The V gene is TRBV5-5, the J gene TRBJ2-7, with TRBD1 matching over 11 bases. Germline trimming cut 4 bases from V and 3 bases from J; bases unmatched to any gene: 9. This CDR3 is 16 amino acids long. Germline CDR1 SGHKS, CDR2 YYEKEE (reference sequence). The DNA for the CDR3 is TGTGCCAGCAGCCGAGACACCGGGACAGGGGGCTACGAGCAGTACTTC. The encoded protein is CASSRDTGTGGYEQYF.

The V call is TRBV18, the J call TRBJ2-7; 9 bases line up with TRBD1. The CDR3 sequence is 16 residues long. Germline CDR1 KGHSH, CDR2 LQKENI. Trimming took 5 bases from V and 4 from J; bases not matched to a gene: 12. CDR3 DNA: TGTGCCAGCTCATCAGGACAGGGGAGGAGGGCTTACGAGCAGTACTTC. Amino acid sequence: CASSSGQGRRAYEQYF.

J is TRBJ2-1 and V is TRBV5-1; 14 bases fit TRBD2. The CDR3 has 20 residues. The germline V gene encodes CDR1 SGHRS and CDR2 YFSETQ. With 4 bases clipped from V and 5 bases from J, the junction kept 17 bases outside the gene matches. CDR3 amino acids: CASSREPPGLAGVLNNEQFF. In DNA form, the CDR3 reads TGCGCCAGCAGCCGCGAACCGCCGGGACTAGCGGGAGTACTAAACAATGAGCAGTTCTTC.

This clone was seen once. This chain connects TRBV29-1 to TRBJ2-7; 7 nucleotides agree with TRBD1. This CDR3 has 13 residues. V shed 6 bases, J shed 5 bases, and the junction held 10 bases outside the gene matches. CDR1 and CDR2 (germline): SQVTM, ANQGSEA. CDR3 protein: CSVAWTGPNEQYF. For the CDR3, the DNA is TGCAGCGTGGCATGGACAGGTCCCAACGAGCAGTACTTC.

The chain uses TRBV28 and TRBJ2-7; no definite D call. The germline CDR1 and CDR2 sequences are MDHEN and SYDVKM. Trimming left V 2 bases short and J 5 bases short, with 16 bases between. CDR3 size: 15 residues. As DNA, the CDR3 is TGTGCCAGCAGTTTAAGAACATTCATCGTCCACGAGCAGTACTTC. It codes for CASSLRTFIVHEQYF.

J is TRBJ2-3 and V is TRBV5-5, with TRBD1 identical over 9 bases. V trimming: 6 bases; J trimming: 4 bases; junction bases outside the gene matches: 9. This CDR3 spans 15 amino acids. Germline-derived CDR1 and CDR2 are SGHKS and YYEKEE (reference sequence). The chain's CDR3 is CASMHRGRGSDTQYF. The CDR3, as DNA: TGTGCCAGCATGCACAGGGGGCGAGGATCAGATACGCAGTATTTT.

V is TRBV9 and J is TRBJ1-5; 9 bases match TRBD1. The length of the CDR3 is 15 residues. Germline CDR1 reads SGDLS; CDR2 reads YYNGEE. V was clipped by 3 bases and J by 6 bases; unmatched bases: 7. The CDR3 nucleotides are TGTGCCAGCAGCGACCGGGACAGGGATCGTCAGCCCCAGCATTTT. Amino acid sequence: CASSDRDRDRQPQHF.